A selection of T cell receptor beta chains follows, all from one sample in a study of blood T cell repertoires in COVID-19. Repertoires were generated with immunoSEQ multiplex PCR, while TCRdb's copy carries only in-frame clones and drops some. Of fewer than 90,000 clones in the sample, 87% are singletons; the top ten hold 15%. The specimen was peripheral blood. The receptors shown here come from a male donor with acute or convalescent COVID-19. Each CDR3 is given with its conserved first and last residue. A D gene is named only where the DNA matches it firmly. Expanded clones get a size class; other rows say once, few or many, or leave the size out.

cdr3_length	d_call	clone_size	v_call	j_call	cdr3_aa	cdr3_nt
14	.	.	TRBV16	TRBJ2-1	CASSQQGLYNEQFF	TGTGCCAGCAGCCAACAGGGGCTATACAATGAGCAGTTCTTC
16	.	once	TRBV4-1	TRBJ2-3	CASSNPEGPSTDTQYF	TGCGCCAGCAGCAACCCAGAGGGCCCCAGCACAGATACGCAGTATTTT
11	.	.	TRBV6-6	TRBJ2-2	CASGLGGELFF	TGTGCCAGCGGCCTAGGCGGGGAGCTGTTTTTT
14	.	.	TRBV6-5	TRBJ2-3	CASGVSGGPDTQYF	TGTGCCTCCGGTGTGAGCGGAGGCCCAGATACGCAGTATTTT
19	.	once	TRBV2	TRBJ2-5	CASSEALLWGFARKETQYF	TGTGCCAGCAGTGAAGCGCTTCTATGGGGCTTCGCCAGAAAAGAGACCCAGTACTTC
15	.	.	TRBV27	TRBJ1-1	CASSSTWAANTEAFF	TGTGCCAGCAGTTCCACCTGGGCAGCGAACACTGAAGCTTTCTTT
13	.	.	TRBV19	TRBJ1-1	CASSKQENTEAFF	TGTGCCAGTAGTAAACAGGAGAACACTGAAGCTTTCTTT
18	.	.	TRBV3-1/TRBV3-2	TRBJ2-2	CASSQDVGSATNTGELFF	TGTGCCAGCAGCCAAGATGTCGGGAGCGCTACGAACACCGGGGAGCTGTTTTTT
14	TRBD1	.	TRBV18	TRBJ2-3	CASSSGQGVDTQYF	TGTGCCAGCTCATCGGGACAGGGTGTAGATACGCAGTATTTT
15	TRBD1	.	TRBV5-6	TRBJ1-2	CASSGGTGTTNGYTF	TGTGCCAGCAGCGGTGGGACAGGGACTACTAATGGCTACACCTTC
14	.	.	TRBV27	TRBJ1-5	CASSLQFDSQPQHF	TGTGCCAGCAGTTTACAATTCGACAGCCAGCCCCAGCATTTT
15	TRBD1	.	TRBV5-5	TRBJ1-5	CASSLAGGWNQPQHF	TGTGCCAGCAGCTTGGCAGGGGGCTGGAATCAGCCCCAGCATTTT
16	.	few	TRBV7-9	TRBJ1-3	CASSFQGPTGGNTIYF	TGTGCCAGCAGCTTTCAGGGGCCGACGGGGGGAAACACCATATATTTT
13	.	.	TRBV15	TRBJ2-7	CATSGQYAYEQYF	TGTGCCACCAGCGGACAGTACGCCTACGAGCAGTACTTC
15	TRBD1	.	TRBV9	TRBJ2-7	CASSPRTGESYEQYF	TGTGCCAGCAGCCCGAGGACAGGGGAGTCTTACGAGCAGTACTTC
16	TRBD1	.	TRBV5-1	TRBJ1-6	CASSLGTGGRDSPLHF	TGCGCCAGCAGCTTGGGGACAGGGGGCAGAGATTCACCCCTCCACTTT
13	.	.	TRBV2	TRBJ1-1	CASRGTFNTEAFF	TGTGCCAGCAGAGGGACATTTAACACTGAAGCTTTCTTT
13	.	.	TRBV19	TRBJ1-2	CASEQGDRYGYTF	TGTGCCAGTGAACAGGGCGATCGCTATGGCTACACCTTC
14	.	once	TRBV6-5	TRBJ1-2	CASSIRGVHYGYTF	TGTGCCAGCAGTATCCGCGGGGTCCACTATGGCTACACCTTC
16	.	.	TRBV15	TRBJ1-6	CATSRELQGSNSPLHF	TGTGCCACCAGCAGAGAGCTCCAGGGTTCCAATTCACCCCTCCACTTT
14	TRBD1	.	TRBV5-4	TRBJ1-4	CASSLQGAREKLFF	TGTGCCAGCAGTCTACAGGGGGCTCGAGAAAAACTGTTTTTT
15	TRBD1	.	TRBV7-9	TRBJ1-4	CASSGRQGAGEKLFF	TGTGCCAGCAGCGGGCGACAGGGGGCTGGAGAAAAACTGTTTTTT
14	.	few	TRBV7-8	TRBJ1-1	CASSFGPMNTEAFF	TGTGCCAGCAGCTTCGGTCCCATGAACACTGAAGCTTTCTTT
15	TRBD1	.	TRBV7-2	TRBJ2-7	CASSPGLYRGHEQYF	TGTGCCAGCAGCCCCGGACTCTACAGGGGCCACGAGCAGTACTTC
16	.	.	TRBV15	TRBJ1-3	CATSRSRGVGGNTIYF	TGTGCCACCAGCCGCTCCCGGGGAGTCGGTGGAAACACCATATATTTT
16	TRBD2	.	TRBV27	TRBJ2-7	CASSSLAGAGSYEQYF	TGTGCCAGCAGTTCCCTAGCGGGGGCCGGCTCCTACGAGCAGTACTTC
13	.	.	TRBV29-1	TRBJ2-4	CSVYGGRGDIQYF	TGCAGCGTTTACGGGGGGCGAGGTGACATTCAGTACTTC
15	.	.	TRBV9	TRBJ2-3	CASSVNVGAPRIQYF	TGTGCCAGCAGCGTAAATGTGGGGGCCCCAAGAATTCAGTATTTT
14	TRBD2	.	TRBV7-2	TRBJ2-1	CASSLLRGGGEQFF	TGTGCCAGCAGCTTACTGCGCGGGGGGGGTGAGCAGTTCTTC
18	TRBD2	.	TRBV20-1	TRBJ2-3	CSASPAGLAGAYTDTQYF	TGCAGTGCTAGTCCCGCGGGTCTAGCGGGGGCCTACACAGATACGCAGTATTTT